The 2 T cell receptor beta chains below were found in one sample sequenced in a study of T cells after yellow fever vaccination. One entry per CDR3 protein results from TCRdb running MiXCR on the 5' RACE reads. The sample records 100,000 to 150,000 distinct CDR3 sequences, around 15% being singletons. The sequenced sample was CD8+ T cells sorted from PBMCs, obtained 5 days after the yellow fever booster vaccination. The receptor set was obtained from a man between 18 and 35 years old who received the YFV17D yellow fever vaccine.

This clonotype was counted ten times or more. The J gene is TRBJ1-1, the V gene TRBV4-1, with D uncertain. Germline lookup yields CDR1 MGHRA and CDR2 YSYEKL. Trimming took off 7 bases at V and 5 bases at J, with 14 bases between the two ends. The CDR3 sequence is 13 residues long. This chain's CDR3 is CASTPELRTEAFF. For the CDR3, the DNA is TGCGCCAGCACCCCAGAGTTGCGGACTGAAGCTTTCTTT.

The chain couples TRBV6-2 or TRBV6-3 to TRBJ1-5; unclear D gene. CDR1 and CDR2 (germline): MNHEY, SVGEGT. The CDR3 sequence is 12 residues long. The germline V and J ends were trimmed by 5 bases and 6 bases, with 8 bases remaining between them. DNA for the CDR3: TGTGCCAGCAGTCGAACAGTTCAGCCCCAGCATTTT. Translation gives CASSRTVQPQHF.